A single sample gave rise to the 29 T cell receptor beta chains below, sequenced in a study of blood T cell repertoires in COVID-19. Using immunoSEQ multiplex PCR, the repertoire was profiled, and TCRdb retains in-frame clones only, with some absent. The profile shows 200,000 to 300,000 clones, 85% to 90% of them singletons. Input material: peripheral blood. These receptors were taken from a woman aged 55-69 years with COVID-19, enrolled during active disease.

The V gene is TRBV6-2 or TRBV6-3, the J gene TRBJ2-2; 7 bases align to TRBD2. The CDR3 is 16 amino acids. V lost 6 bases and J lost 4; bases outside the gene matches: 11. From germline, CDR1 is MNHEY and CDR2 SVGEGT. Written as DNA, the CDR3 is TGTGCCAGCAGCATTACGTGGGGGGGGAGCACCGGGGAGCTGTTTTTT. Protein product: CASSITWGGSTGELFF.

The chain couples TRBV6-5 to TRBJ2-7; 9 positions match TRBD1. CDR3 length: 15 residues. V trimming: 8 bases; J trimming: 4 bases; junction bases outside the gene matches: 12. From germline, CDR1 is MNHEY and CDR2 SVGAGI. CDR3 sequence (DNA): TGTGCCAGCGCTAGGGCCCCCGACAGGGGGTACGAGCAGTACTTC. This gives the protein CASARAPDRGYEQYF.

Here the CDR3 reads CASSLQDRVEAFF. CDR3 coding DNA: TGTGCCAGCAGCCTGCAGGACAGAGTTGAAGCTTTCTTT. The chain combines TRBV7-9 with TRBJ1-1, with D possibly TRBD1 on 6 matching bases. Trimming took off 5 bases at V and 7 bases at J, with 14 bases between the two ends. The CDR3 sequence is 13 residues long. Germline values: CDR1 SEHNR, CDR2 FQNEAQ (reference sequence).

J is TRBJ2-5 and V is TRBV7-2; TRBD1 aligns across 8 bases. The CDR3 runs 17 residues. CDR1 is SGHTA, CDR2 FQGNSA, per germline. Trimming took 5 bases from V and 0 from J; bases not matched to a gene: 11. Written as DNA, the CDR3 is TGTGCCAGCAGCCTACGCCCCGGGACAGGCGACCAAGAGACCCAGTACTTC. This sequence encodes CASSLRPGTGDQETQYF.

The chain uses TRBV3-1 (or the pseudogene TRBV3-2) and TRBJ2-7; D is possibly TRBD1 (6 bases). The ends were cut back, 1 base at V and 4 bases at J, with 17 bases in the middle. This CDR3 has 16 residues. CDR1 is LGHDT and CDR2 is YNNKEL in the germline V gene (reference sequence). The CDR3 DNA follows: TGTGCCAGCAGCCAAGTCGTTCGGACAGACAATTACGAGCAGTACTTC. Amino acids: CASSQVVRTDNYEQYF.

V gene TRBV7-9 combines with J gene TRBJ1-2; 8 bases are a match to TRBD1. The junction had 3 bases not matched to a gene; V was cut back by 5 bases and J by 4 bases. This CDR3 has 13 amino acids. Germline CDR1 and CDR2: SEHNR and FQNEAQ (reference sequence). CDR3 nucleotide sequence: TGTGCCAGCAGCAATGGACAGGGCTATGGCTACACCTTC. As protein: CASSNGQGYGYTF.

The chain carries TRBV5-1 and TRBJ2-1; the D gene is possibly TRBD2 (5 bases). The V end lost 7 bases, the J end lost 2 bases, and 10 bases lay between the germline ends. The germline V gene encodes CDR1 SGHRS and CDR2 YFSETQ. The CDR3 contains 13 residues. The CDR3 DNA sequence: TGCGCCAGCTACAACGGGACCTACAATGAGCAGTTCTTC. Translating it yields CASYNGTYNEQFF.

The chain employs TRBV24-1 and TRBJ2-7; 10 nucleotides agree with TRBD2. V trimming: 1 base; J trimming: 10 bases; junction bases outside the gene matches: 15. The CDR3 totals 17 residues. CDR1 is KGHDR and CDR2 is SFDVKD in the germline V gene. CDR3 region: CATSDLGHPAGGTRQYF. The CDR3 DNA reads TGTGCCACCAGTGATTTAGGTCATCCAGCGGGAGGGACCAGACAGTACTTC.

The chain employs TRBV6-5 and TRBJ1-2, with TRBD1 identical over 8 bases. Germline CDR1 and CDR2: MNHEY and SVGAGI. CDR3 length: 15 residues. The V segment lost 8 bases and the J segment 4 bases; nucleotides outside the gene matches: 12. The CDR3 loop is CASSKQGAGTYGYTF. The DNA for the CDR3 is TGTGCCAGCTCAAAGCAGGGGGCAGGTACCTATGGCTACACCTTC.

The CDR3 DNA follows: TGTGCCAGCAGTCGTTACGGACAGGGCAGCGTAAGGGGCGATCAGCCCCAGCATTTT. This gives the protein CASSRYGQGSVRGDQPQHF. The chain has TRBV27 and TRBJ1-5; 8 bases are shared with TRBD1. V shed 5 bases and J 5 bases; nucleotides not matched to a gene: 20. Germline CDR1 reads MNHEY; CDR2 reads SMNVEV (reference sequence). CDR3 length: 19 amino acids.

V is TRBV11-2 and J is TRBJ2-7, with a possible D match to TRBD2 (6 bases). Looked up from germline, CDR1 is SGHAT and CDR2 is FQNNGV. The V gene lost 0 bases and the J gene lost 3 bases, with 9 bases spanning the gap. The CDR3 runs to 14 residues. The CDR3 DNA is TGTGCCAGCAGCTTAGATTTAGCGGTCTACGAGCAGTACTTC. It is translated as CASSLDLAVYEQYF. Based on the CDR3 plus reference TRBV11-2 and TRBJ2-7, the full variable domain is EAGVAQSPRYKIIEKRQSVAFWCNPISGHATLYWYQQILGQGPKLLIQFQNNGVVDDSQLPKDRFSAERLKGVDSTLKIQPAKLEDSAVYLCASSLDLAVYEQYFGPGTRLTVT.

The rearrangement uses TRBV9 and TRBJ2-2; D remains ambiguous. Germline loops: CDR1 SGDLS, CDR2 YYNGEE. The CDR3 length is 16 residues. Trimming cost V 9 bases and J 0 bases, with 18 bases left between them. The CDR3 sequence: CATSPGHRANTGELFF. CDR3 coding DNA: TGTGCCACCTCCCCGGGTCATAGAGCGAACACCGGGGAGCTGTTTTTT. Supplemented by reference TRBV9 and TRBJ2-2, the full variable domain reads DSGVTQTPKHLITATGQRVTLRCSPRSGDLSVYWYQQSLDQGLQFLIQYYNGEERAKGNILERFSAQQFPDLHSELNLSSLELGDSALYFCATSPGHRANTGELFFGEGSRLTVL.

This clone was seen just once. This chain uses TRBV5-1 with TRBJ2-1; TRBD2 aligns across 10 bases. The CDR3 contains 16 residues. The V gene end was trimmed by 1 base and the J gene end by 7 bases; junction bases not matched to a gene: 8. The germline V gene has CDR1 SGHRS and CDR2 YFSETQ. In DNA form, the CDR3 reads TGCGCCAGCAGCTTGTGGGTAGCGGGAGGTCGGAATGAGCAGTTCTTC. Encoded protein: CASSLWVAGGRNEQFF.

The chain links TRBV19 to TRBJ1-1, with 11 positions matching TRBD1. Germline V lookup: CDR1 LNHDA, CDR2 SQIVND (reference sequence). V trimming: 6 bases; J trimming: 10 bases; junction bases outside the gene matches: 10. This CDR3 contains 14 residues. CDR3 sequence: CASSNRDRGFGAFF. Written as DNA, the CDR3 is TGTGCCAGTAGCAACCGGGACAGGGGGTTCGGAGCTTTCTTT.

This rearrangement joins TRBV5-5 to TRBJ1-2; perhaps TRBD1 as D (5 bases). This CDR3 contains 14 residues. The V gene's germline CDR1 is SGHKS and CDR2 YYEKEE (reference sequence). V was pared by 0 bases and J by 1 base, with 7 bases between. CDR3 bases: TGTGCCAGCAGCTTGGGAGACAGTAACTATGGCTACACCTTC. It yields the protein CASSLGDSNYGYTF.

This rearrangement joins TRBV11-2 to TRBJ2-1; the D is unclear. CDR3 size: 12 residues. V was cut by 1 base and J by 8 bases, with 6 bases left in between. Germline CDR1 is SGHAT and CDR2 is FQNNGV. The DNA for the CDR3 is TGTGCCAGCAGCTTAGTGGGCCATGAGCAGTTCTTC. Translation gives CASSLVGHEQFF. The full variable domain, completed using reference TRBV11-2 and TRBJ2-1, is EAGVAQSPRYKIIEKRQSVAFWCNPISGHATLYWYQQILGQGPKLLIQFQNNGVVDDSQLPKDRFSAERLKGVDSTLKIQPAKLEDSAVYLCASSLVGHEQFFGPGTRLTVL.

The chain is built from TRBV27 and TRBJ2-3, with TRBD2 matching over 8 bases. The CDR3 is made up of 15 amino acids. CDR1 MNHEY and CDR2 SMNVEV come from the germline V gene (reference sequence). The J segment lost 6 bases and the V segment lost 5 bases, leaving 10 bases of the junction unmatched. CDR3 in amino acids: CASSVRLAGLDTQYF. The CDR3 DNA is TGTGCCAGCAGTGTGAGGCTAGCGGGTCTGGATACGCAGTATTTT.

Concerning this clone itself: Other nucleotide sequences in the sample specify the same CDR3. In nucleotides, the CDR3 is TGTGCCAGCAGCTTAGGAGGGAGTCAGCCCCAGCATTTT. Amino acids: CASSLGGSQPQHF. V usage is TRBV7-2 and J usage is TRBJ1-5, with D unresolved. Trimming left V 1 base short and J 6 bases short, with 7 bases between. The CDR3 totals 13 residues. Germline CDR1 reads SGHTA; CDR2 reads FQGNSA.

V gene TRBV6-2 or TRBV6-3 combines with J gene TRBJ1-2, with D unclear. The CDR3 runs 13 residues. V lost 2 bases to trimming and J lost 7 bases, with 11 bases between them. Per the germline V gene, CDR1 is MNHEY and CDR2 is SVGEGT. The CDR3 DNA sequence: TGTGCCAGCAGTTACCCCAGGATTCTTGGCTACACCTTC. Translation gives CASSYPRILGYTF.

The chain uses TRBV7-3 and TRBJ2-3; 9 bases fit TRBD2. This CDR3 contains 16 residues. The germline V gene encodes CDR1 SGHTA and CDR2 FQGTGA. Trimming removed 5 bases from V and 2 bases from J; junction bases left unmatched: 8. As DNA, the CDR3 is TGTGCCAGCAGCCTATTAGCGGGAGTACCCACAGATACGCAGTATTTT. This encodes CASSLLAGVPTDTQYF.

The chain combines TRBV6-4 with TRBJ1-1; D remains unclear. V dropped 6 bases and J dropped 1 base, with 9 bases sitting between them. Germline values: CDR1 MRHNA, CDR2 SNTAGT. This CDR3 contains 13 residues. The CDR3 DNA reads TGTGCCAGCAGCCAAGAAGCGAACACTGAAGCTTTCTTT. Translation gives CASSQEANTEAFF.

This sequence joins TRBV7-3 and TRBJ2-1, with D uncertain. The CDR3 runs to 15 residues. V was clipped by 5 bases and J by 2 bases, with 13 bases between them. Germline CDR1 and CDR2: SGHTA and FQGTGA. The CDR3 nucleotides read TGTGCCAGCAGCCGGTTGACCAGGACCTACAATGAGCAGTTCTTC. Amino acid sequence: CASSRLTRTYNEQFF.

The count of this clone is one. V usage is TRBV30 and J usage is TRBJ2-7; TRBD1 agrees at 7 bases. The V gene end was trimmed by 4 bases and the J gene end by 6 bases; junction bases not matched to a gene: 18. CDR1 is GTSNPN, CDR2 SVGIG, per germline (reference sequence). This CDR3 comprises 16 residues. As DNA, the CDR3 is TGTGCCTGGAACTTAAACGAGGGGGCGAGTCGAAGCGAGCAGTACTTC. Protein sequence: CAWNLNEGASRSEQYF.

The chain carries TRBV7-3 and TRBJ1-2, with 9 bases fitting TRBD1. This CDR3 is built from 17 residues. Germline CDR1 and CDR2: SGHTA and FQGTGA. V was pared by 4 bases and J by 7 bases, with 16 bases of the junction left unmatched. CDR3 coding DNA: TGTGCCAGCAGCTCGGCCGGGTTTAGGGACAGGGAGGCTGGCTACACCTTC. Amino acid sequence: CASSSAGFRDREAGYTF.

The V call is TRBV19, the J call TRBJ1-1; D is perhaps TRBD1 (6 bases). With 7 bases removed from V and 1 base from J, the gap between germline ends came to 16 bases. This CDR3 has 15 residues. Germline V gives CDR1 LNHDA, CDR2 SQIVND (reference sequence). CDR3 amino acids: CASIPPGTKNTEAFF. CDR3 sequence (DNA): TGTGCCAGTATACCACCCGGGACAAAGAACACTGAAGCTTTCTTT.

The chain uses TRBV27 and TRBJ1-5; perhaps TRBD1 as D (6 bases). Germline assignment: CDR1 MNHEY and CDR2 SMNVEV (reference sequence). With 5 bases removed from V and 2 bases from J, the gap between germline ends came to 13 bases. The CDR3 extends over 15 amino acids. The CDR3 DNA sequence: TGTGCCAGCAGTCCAGGGGCGCAAGGCAATCAGCCCCAGCATTTT. Its translation: CASSPGAQGNQPQHF.

This chain connects TRBV18 to TRBJ2-3; TRBD2 agrees at 7 bases. The junction had 7 bases not matched to a gene; V was cut back by 3 bases and J by 1 base. This CDR3 has 16 residues. Germline values: CDR1 KGHSH, CDR2 LQKENI. The DNA of the CDR3 is TGTGCCAGCTCACCCCGGACTAGTTTGGGCACAGATACGCAGTATTTT. Its translation: CASSPRTSLGTDTQYF.

CDR3 nucleotide sequence: TGTGCCAGCTCACCACGGGACAGGGGGGCATACGAGCAGTACTTC. Translating gives CASSPRDRGAYEQYF. V usage is TRBV18 and J usage is TRBJ2-7, with TRBD1 identical over 11 bases. The CDR3 extends over 15 amino acids. Germline lookup yields CDR1 KGHSH and CDR2 LQKENI. The trim removed 1 base at V and 4 bases at J, leaving 3 bases unmatched.

This chain connects TRBV19 to TRBJ2-2; TRBD2 is a possible D gene (6 bases). Germline assignment: CDR1 LNHDA and CDR2 SQIVND (reference sequence). V dropped 1 base and J dropped 1 base, with 13 bases sitting between them. The CDR3 runs 17 residues. The CDR3 DNA reads as TGTGCCAGTAGTATAGGCCAGCGGGTGGGGAACACCGGGGAGCTGTTTTTT. Translation gives CASSIGQRVGNTGELFF.